The count of the clone carrying this T cell receptor (beta chain) is one. This sample was included in a study of technical replicates of blood from several donors. Profiling relied on immunoSEQ multiplex PCR, and the TCRdb table lists in-frame clones only, not all of them. The sample yields about 80,000 clones, around 94% seen once. Material: T cells isolated from PBMCs. The sequence came from a human donor in good health.

In DNA, the CDR3 is TGTGCCATCAGTCTTAGCGGCTCCTACAATGAGCAGTTCTTC. Translating it yields CAISLSGSYNEQFF. The V and J genes are TRBV10-3 and TRBJ2-1; possible D gene TRBD2, 6 bases. Germline-derived CDR1 and CDR2 are ENHRY and SYGVKD. The length of the CDR3 is 14 residues. V lost 5 bases and J 0 bases, leaving 8 bases between the germline ends.